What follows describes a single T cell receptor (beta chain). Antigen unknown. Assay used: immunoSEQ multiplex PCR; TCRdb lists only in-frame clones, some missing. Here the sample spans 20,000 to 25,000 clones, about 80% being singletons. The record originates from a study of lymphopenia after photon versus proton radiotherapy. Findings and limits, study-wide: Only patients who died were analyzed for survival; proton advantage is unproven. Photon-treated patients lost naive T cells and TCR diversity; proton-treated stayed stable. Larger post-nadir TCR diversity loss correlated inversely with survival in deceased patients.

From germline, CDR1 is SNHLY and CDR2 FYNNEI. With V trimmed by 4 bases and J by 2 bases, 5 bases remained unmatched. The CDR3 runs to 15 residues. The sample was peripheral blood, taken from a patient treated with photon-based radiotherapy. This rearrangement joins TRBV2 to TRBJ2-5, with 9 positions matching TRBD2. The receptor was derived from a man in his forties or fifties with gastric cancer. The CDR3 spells CASSAEAGGQETQYF. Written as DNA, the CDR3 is TGTGCCAGCAGTGCGGAAGCGGGGGGACAAGAGACCCAGTACTTC.